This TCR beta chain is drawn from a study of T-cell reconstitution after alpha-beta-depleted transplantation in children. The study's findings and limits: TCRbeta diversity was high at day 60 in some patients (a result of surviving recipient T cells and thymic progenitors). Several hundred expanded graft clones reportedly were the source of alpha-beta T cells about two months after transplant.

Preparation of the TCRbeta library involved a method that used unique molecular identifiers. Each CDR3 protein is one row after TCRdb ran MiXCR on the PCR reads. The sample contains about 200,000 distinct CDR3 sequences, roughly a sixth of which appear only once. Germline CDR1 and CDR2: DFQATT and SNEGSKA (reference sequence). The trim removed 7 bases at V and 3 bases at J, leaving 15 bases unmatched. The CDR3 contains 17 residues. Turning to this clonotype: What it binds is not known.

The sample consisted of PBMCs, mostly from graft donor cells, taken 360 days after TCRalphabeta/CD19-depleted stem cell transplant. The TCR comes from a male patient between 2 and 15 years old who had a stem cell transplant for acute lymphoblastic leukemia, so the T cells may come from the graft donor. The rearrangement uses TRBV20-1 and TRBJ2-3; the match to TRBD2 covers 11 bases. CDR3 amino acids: CSGSLAGGFIRTDTQYF. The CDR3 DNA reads TGCAGTGGTTCGCTAGCGGGGGGATTTATAAGGACAGATACGCAGTATTTT.